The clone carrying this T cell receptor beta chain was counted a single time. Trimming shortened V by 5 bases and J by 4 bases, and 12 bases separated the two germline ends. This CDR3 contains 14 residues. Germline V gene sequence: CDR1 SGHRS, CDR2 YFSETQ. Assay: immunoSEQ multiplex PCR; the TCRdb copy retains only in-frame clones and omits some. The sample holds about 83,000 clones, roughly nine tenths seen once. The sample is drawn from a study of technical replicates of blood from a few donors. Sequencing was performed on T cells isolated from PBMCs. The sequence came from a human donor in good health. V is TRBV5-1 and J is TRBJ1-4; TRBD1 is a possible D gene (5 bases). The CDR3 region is CASRSQGYNEKLFF. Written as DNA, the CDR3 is TGCGCCAGCAGGTCGCAGGGATATAATGAAAAACTGTTTTTT.